The T cell receptor beta chain described here comes from a study of cytomegalovirus exposure and HLA in healthy donors. Trimming removed 6 bases from V and 6 bases from J; junction bases left unmatched: 6. CDR3 length equals 15 residues. The germline V gene has CDR1 SGHDT and CDR2 YYEEEE. The PCR made use of 60 Vbeta and 13 Jbeta primers. TCRdb's table, derived via immunoSEQ multiplex PCR, lists solely in-frame clones and lacks some. The table shows more than 85,000 clones, with around 85% occurring only once. The receptor's source is a man aged 40-55 years in good health and CMV-seronegative. The sequenced sample was PBMCs. The V gene is TRBV5-6, the J gene TRBJ2-2; 12 bases are a match to TRBD1. In DNA, the CDR3 is TGTGCCAGCACACCGGGACAGGGGGCCGCCGGGGAGCTGTTTTTT. The encoded protein is CASTPGQGAAGELFF.